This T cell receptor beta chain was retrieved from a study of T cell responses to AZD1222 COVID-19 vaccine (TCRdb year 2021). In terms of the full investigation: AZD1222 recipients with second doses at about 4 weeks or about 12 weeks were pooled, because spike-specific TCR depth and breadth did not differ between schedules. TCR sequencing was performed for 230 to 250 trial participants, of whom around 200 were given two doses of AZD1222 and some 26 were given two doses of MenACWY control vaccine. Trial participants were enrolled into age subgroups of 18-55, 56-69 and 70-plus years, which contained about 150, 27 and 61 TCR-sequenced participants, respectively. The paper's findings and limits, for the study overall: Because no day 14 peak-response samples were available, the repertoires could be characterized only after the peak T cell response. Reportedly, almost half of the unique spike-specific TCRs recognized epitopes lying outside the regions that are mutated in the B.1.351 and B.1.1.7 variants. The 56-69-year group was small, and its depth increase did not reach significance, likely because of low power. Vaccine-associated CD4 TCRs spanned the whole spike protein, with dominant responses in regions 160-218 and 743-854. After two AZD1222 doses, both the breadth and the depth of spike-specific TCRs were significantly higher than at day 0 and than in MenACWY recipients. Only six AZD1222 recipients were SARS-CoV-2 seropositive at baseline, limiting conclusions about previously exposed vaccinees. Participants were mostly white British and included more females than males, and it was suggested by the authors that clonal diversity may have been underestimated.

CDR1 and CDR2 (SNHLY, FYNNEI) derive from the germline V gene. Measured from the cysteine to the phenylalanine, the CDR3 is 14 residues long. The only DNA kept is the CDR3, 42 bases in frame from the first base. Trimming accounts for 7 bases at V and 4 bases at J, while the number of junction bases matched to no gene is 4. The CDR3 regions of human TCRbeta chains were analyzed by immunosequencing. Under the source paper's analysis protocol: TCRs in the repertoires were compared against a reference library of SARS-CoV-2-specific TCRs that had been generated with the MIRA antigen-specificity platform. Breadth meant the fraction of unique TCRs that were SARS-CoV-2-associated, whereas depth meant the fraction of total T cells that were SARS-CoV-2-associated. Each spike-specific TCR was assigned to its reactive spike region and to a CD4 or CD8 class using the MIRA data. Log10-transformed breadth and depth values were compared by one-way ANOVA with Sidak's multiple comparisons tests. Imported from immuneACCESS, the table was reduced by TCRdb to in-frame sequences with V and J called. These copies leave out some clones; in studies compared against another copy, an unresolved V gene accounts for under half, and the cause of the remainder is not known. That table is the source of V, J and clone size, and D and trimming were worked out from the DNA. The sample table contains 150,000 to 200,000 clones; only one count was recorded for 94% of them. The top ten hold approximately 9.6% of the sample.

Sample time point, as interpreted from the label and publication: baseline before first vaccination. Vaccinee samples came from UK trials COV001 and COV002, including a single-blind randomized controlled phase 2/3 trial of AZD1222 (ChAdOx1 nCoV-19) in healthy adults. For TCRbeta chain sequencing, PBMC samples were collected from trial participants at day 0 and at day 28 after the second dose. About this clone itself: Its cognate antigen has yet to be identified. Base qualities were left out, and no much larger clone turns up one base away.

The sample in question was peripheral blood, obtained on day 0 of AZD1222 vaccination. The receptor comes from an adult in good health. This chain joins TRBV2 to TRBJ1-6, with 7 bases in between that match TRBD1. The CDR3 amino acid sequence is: CASTPGQYNSPLHF. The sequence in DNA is TGTGCCAGCACTCCGGGACAGTATAATTCACCCCTCCACTTT.